This entry lists 15 T cell receptor beta chains sequenced from one sample in a study of blood T cells in healthy people across ages. The second PCR ran about 6 to 12 cycles with a sample-barcoded 5' primer and J-beta primers. TCRdb redid the calling of the 5' RACE reads with MiXCR, one entry per CDR3 protein. The sample carries over 1.5 million distinct CDR3 sequences, about 50% recorded once. Sequencing input: blood. Every receptor here comes from a woman between 35 and 50 years old in good health.

This rearrangement joins TRBV4-1 to TRBJ1-1; 8 bases align to TRBD1. Trimming removed 3 bases from V and 4 bases from J; junction bases left unmatched: 7. Looked up from germline, CDR1 is MGHRA and CDR2 is YSYEKL. There are 15 residues in the CDR3. This chain's CDR3 is CASSQRLTGGTEAFF. DNA of the CDR3: TGCGCCAGCAGCCAGAGACTCACAGGGGGCACTGAAGCTTTCTTT.

CDR3 amino acids: CASSYQAVNTEAFF. Here the CDR3 DNA reads TGTGCCAGCAGTTACCAAGCGGTGAACACTGAAGCTTTCTTT. The V call is TRBV6-2 or TRBV6-3, the J call TRBJ1-1; D remains unclear. The V gene's germline CDR1 is MNHEY and CDR2 SVGEGT. The CDR3 runs to 14 residues. Trimming left V 2 bases short and J 0 bases short, with 7 bases between.

This chain joins TRBV7-2 and TRBJ2-5, with TRBD1 identical over 7 bases. The CDR3 covers 14 residues. CDR1 is SGHTA, CDR2 FQGNSA, per germline. With 3 bases clipped from V and 5 bases from J, the junction kept 6 bases outside the gene matches. CDR3 in amino acids: CASSFRQGDETQYF. The CDR3 DNA is TGTGCCAGCAGCTTCCGACAGGGAGACGAGACCCAGTACTTC.

The table lists this clonotype with a few counts. V usage is TRBV6-2 or TRBV6-3 and J usage is TRBJ2-7; tentative D call: TRBD2 (6 bases). The CDR3 loop spans 15 amino acids. V was clipped by 5 bases and J by 4 bases, with 18 bases between them. Germline assignment: CDR1 MNHEY and CDR2 SVGEGT. CDR3 nucleotide sequence: TGTGCCAGCAGTCCGGGGGTCACCGGGGCTTACGAGCAGTACTTC. This encodes CASSPGVTGAYEQYF.

As for this clonotype: One junction end does not reproduce the germline sequence, and a read error may be involved. The chain is built from TRBV20-1 and TRBJ1-6, with a possible D match to TRBD1 (5 bases). This CDR3 comprises 16 residues. Germline V CDR1 and CDR2: DFQATT, SNEGSKA (reference sequence). The CDR3 region is CSAGDARDGDNSPLHF. CDR3 nucleotide sequence: TGCAGTGCTGGAGATGCAAGGGACGGGGACAATTCACCCCTCCACTTT.

This clonotype was counted a few times. The genes are TRBV15 and TRBJ2-3; 8 bases map to TRBD1. The trim removed 3 bases at V and 5 bases at J, leaving 16 bases unmatched. The CDR3 extends over 18 amino acids. Germline values: CDR1 LNHNV, CDR2 YYDKDF (reference sequence). The DNA for the CDR3 is TGTGCCACCAGCAGCGCTCATAAGACAGGGGCCAGGCGAGATACGCAGTATTTT. It encodes CATSSAHKTGARRDTQYF.

This chain joins TRBV28 and TRBJ2-7, with 7 bases matching TRBD1. J lost 0 bases, V lost 5 bases, and 10 bases had no gene match. The CDR3 consists of 16 residues. CDR1 is MDHEN and CDR2 is SYDVKM in the germline V gene. CDR3 region: CASSPPDRRSSYEQYF. DNA for the CDR3: TGTGCCAGCAGTCCCCCGGACAGGCGAAGCTCCTACGAGCAGTACTTC.

V usage is TRBV11-2 and J usage is TRBJ2-1; the D is unclear. The ends were cut back, 2 bases at V and 2 bases at J, with 7 bases in the middle. Germline-derived CDR1 and CDR2 are SGHAT and FQNNGV. This CDR3 contains 14 residues. CDR3 bases: TGTGCCAGCAGCTTATTACTCCCCTACAATGAGCAGTTCTTC. Translated, it gives CASSLLLPYNEQFF.

This clonotype was detected only a few times. The junction differs from germline at one of its ends, possibly a read error. The chain links TRBV28 to TRBJ1-4; D not certain. This CDR3 has 14 residues. Germline CDR1 and CDR2: MDHEN and SYDVKM. The CDR3 sequence: CASSLGFSLEKLFF. CDR3 nucleotide sequence: TGTGCCAGCAGTTTAGGGTTTAGCCTCGAAAAGCTGTTTTTT.

The DNA of the CDR3 is TGTGCCAGCAGCCAAGAGGGATCCACTGGGGCCAACGTCCTGACTTTC. Encoded protein: CASSQEGSTGANVLTF. The rearrangement uses TRBV4-2 and TRBJ2-6; unclear D gene. The CDR3 sequence is 16 residues long. V was trimmed by 0 bases and J by 2 bases, leaving 8 bases between them. Germline CDR1 is LGHNA and CDR2 is YNFKEQ.

V gene TRBV9 combines with J gene TRBJ1-1; D perhaps matches TRBD1 (5 bases). This CDR3 spans 11 amino acids. V was clipped by 3 bases and J by 13 bases, with 13 bases between them. CDR1 is SGDLS, CDR2 YYNGEE, per germline. CDR3 sequence: CASSARGKDFF. The CDR3 nucleotides read TGTGCCAGCAGCGCGAGGGGAAAGGATTTCTTT.

Comment on this clonotype: One junction end does not reproduce the germline sequence, and a read error may be involved. The chain has TRBV29-1 and TRBJ2-6; 9 bases line up with TRBD1. The CDR3 length is 16 residues. Germline CDR1 and CDR2: SQVTM and ANQGSEA. The CDR3 region is CSVHGDRDSGADVLTF. For the CDR3, the DNA is TGCAGCGTCCACGGGGACAGGGACTCTGGGGCCGACGTCTTGACTTTC.

The chain carries TRBV28 and TRBJ2-3; 10 nucleotides match TRBD1. This CDR3 has 15 amino acids. Germline V gene lookup returns CDR1 MDHEN and CDR2 SYDVKM. V shed 5 bases and J 1 base; nucleotides not matched to a gene: 3. The CDR3 DNA follows: TGTGCCAGCAGTACCGGGACAGGGGGCACAGATACGCAGTATTTT. Its protein is CASSTGTGGTDTQYF.

The V call is TRBV2, the J call TRBJ2-5; D may be TRBD1 (5 bases). Germline V gene data show CDR1 as SNHLY and CDR2 as FYNNEI. The CDR3 extends over 14 amino acids. V was cut by 1 base and J by 5 bases, with 11 bases left in between. CDR3 nucleotide sequence: TGTGCCAGCAGTGAAGGGGGCTCCTGGGAGACCCAGTACTTC. This translates into CASSEGGSWETQYF.

Comment on this clonotype: A much larger clone differs by one base, so this may be a read error. The rearrangement joins TRBV4-3 to TRBJ2-1; 8 bases map to TRBD1. The J call may be mistaken, given a closer DNA end match to TRBJ2-7. CDR1 LGHNA and CDR2 YSLEER come from the germline V gene. The CDR3 is made up of 15 amino acids. The CDR3 DNA follows: TGCGCCAGCAGCCAAGATCAGGGGACAGGCTACGAGCAGTACTTC. Translation: CASSQDQGTGYEQYF.